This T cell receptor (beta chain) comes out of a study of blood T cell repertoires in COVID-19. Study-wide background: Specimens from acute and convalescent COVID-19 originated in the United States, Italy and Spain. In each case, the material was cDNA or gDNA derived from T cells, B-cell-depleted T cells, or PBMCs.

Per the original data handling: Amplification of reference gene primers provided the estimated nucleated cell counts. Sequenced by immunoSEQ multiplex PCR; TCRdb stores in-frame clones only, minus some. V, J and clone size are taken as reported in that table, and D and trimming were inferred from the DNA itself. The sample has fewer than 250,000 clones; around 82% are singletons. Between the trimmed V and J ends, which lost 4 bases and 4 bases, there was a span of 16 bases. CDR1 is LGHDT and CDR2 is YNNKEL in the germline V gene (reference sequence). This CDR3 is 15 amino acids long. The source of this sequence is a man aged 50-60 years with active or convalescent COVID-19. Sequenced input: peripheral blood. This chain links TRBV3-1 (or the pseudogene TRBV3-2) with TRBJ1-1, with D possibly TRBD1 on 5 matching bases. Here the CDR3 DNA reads TGTGCCAGCAGCCTTAACCTGGATAGGGGCACTGAAGCTTTCTTT. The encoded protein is CASSLNLDRGTEAFF.